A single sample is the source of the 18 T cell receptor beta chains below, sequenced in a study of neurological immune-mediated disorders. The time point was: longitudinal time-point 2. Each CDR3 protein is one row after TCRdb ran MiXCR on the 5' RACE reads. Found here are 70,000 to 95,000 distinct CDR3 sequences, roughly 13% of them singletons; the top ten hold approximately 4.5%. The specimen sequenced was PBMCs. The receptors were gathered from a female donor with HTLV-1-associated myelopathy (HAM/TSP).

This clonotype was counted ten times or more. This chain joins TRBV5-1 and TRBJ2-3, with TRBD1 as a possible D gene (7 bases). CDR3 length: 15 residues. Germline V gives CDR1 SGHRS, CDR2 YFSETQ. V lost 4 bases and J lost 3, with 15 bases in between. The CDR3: CASSPRDSLTDTQYF. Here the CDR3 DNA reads TGCGCCAGCAGCCCGCGGGACAGCCTAACAGATACGCAGTATTTT.

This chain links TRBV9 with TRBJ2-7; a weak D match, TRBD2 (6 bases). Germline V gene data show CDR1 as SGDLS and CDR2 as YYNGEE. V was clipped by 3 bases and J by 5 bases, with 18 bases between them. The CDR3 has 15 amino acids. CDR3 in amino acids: CASSGRGLGLNEQYF. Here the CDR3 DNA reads TGTGCCAGCAGCGGAAGGGGACTGGGTTTAAACGAGCAGTACTTC.

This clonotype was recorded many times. The CDR3 DNA is TGTGCCAGCAGCTCTAGCGGGGGAGTGTCTGCTGAGCAGTTCTTC. It specifies CASSSSGGVSAEQFF. The chain joins TRBV7-3 to TRBJ2-1, with 10 nucleotides matching TRBD2. This CDR3 comprises 15 residues. V lost 4 bases, J lost 9 bases, and 9 bases stayed unmatched. Germline loops: CDR1 SGHTA, CDR2 FQGTGA.

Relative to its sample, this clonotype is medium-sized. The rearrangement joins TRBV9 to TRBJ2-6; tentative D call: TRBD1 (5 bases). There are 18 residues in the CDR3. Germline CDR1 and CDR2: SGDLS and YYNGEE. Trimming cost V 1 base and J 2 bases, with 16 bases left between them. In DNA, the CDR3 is TGTGCCAGCAGCGTAATAATCTGGGGCGATCCTGGGGCCAACGTCCTGACTTTC. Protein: CASSVIIWGDPGANVLTF. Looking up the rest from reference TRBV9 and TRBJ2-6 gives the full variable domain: DSGVTQTPKHLITATGQRVTLRCSPRSGDLSVYWYQQSLDQGLQFLIQYYNGEERAKGNILERFSAQQFPDLHSELNLSSLELGDSALYFCASSVIIWGDPGANVLTFGAGSRLTVL.

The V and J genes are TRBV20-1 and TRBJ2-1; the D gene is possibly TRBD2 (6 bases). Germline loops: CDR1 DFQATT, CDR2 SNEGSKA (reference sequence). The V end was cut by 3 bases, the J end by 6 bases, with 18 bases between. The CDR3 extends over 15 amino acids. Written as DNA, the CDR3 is TGCAGTGCTAGGAGAACGGGACTTACCTCCAATGAGCAGTTCTTC. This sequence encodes CSARRTGLTSNEQFF.

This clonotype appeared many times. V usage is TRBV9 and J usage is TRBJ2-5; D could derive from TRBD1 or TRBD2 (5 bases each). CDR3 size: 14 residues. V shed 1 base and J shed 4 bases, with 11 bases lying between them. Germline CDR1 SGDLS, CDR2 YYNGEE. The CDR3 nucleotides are TGTGCCAGCAGCGTAACGCCGGGGCGAGAGACCCAGTACTTC. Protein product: CASSVTPGRETQYF.

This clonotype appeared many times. The DNA for the CDR3 is TGCGCCAGCAGCTTGTCATTCAGCGGGGGGGCGTATGAGCAGTTCTTC. It specifies CASSLSFSGGAYEQFF. The chain has TRBV5-1 and TRBJ2-1; 10 nucleotides line up with TRBD2. The CDR3 totals 16 residues. V shed 1 base and J 8 bases; nucleotides not matched to a gene: 9. Per the germline V gene, CDR1 is SGHRS and CDR2 is YFSETQ.

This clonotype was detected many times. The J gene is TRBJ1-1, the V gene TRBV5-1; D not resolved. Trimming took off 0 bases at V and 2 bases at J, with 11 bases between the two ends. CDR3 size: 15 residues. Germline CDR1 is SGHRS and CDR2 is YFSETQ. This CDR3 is CASSLESTDNTEAFF. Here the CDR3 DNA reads TGCGCCAGCAGCTTGGAATCAACGGACAACACTGAAGCTTTCTTT.

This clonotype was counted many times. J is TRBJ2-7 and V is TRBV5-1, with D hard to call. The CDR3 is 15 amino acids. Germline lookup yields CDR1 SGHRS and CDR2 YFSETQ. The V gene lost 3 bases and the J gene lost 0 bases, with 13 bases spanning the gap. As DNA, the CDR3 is TGCGCCAGCAGCTCTCACCGATGGGGCTCCTACGAGCAGTACTTC. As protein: CASSSHRWGSYEQYF.

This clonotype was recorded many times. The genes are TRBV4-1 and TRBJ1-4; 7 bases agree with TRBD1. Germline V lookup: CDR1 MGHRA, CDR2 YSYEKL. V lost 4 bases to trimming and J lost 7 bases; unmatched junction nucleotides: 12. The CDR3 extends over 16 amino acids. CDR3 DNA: TGCGCCAGCAGCCTTGGACCCCAGACAGGGACTGAAAAACTGTTTTTT. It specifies CASSLGPQTGTEKLFF.

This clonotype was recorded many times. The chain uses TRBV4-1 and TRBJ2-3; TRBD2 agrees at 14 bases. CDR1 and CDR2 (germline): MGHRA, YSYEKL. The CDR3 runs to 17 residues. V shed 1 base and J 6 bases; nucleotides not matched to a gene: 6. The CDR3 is CASSQGRLAGGQDTQYF. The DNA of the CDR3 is TGCGCCAGCAGCCAAGGCAGACTAGCGGGGGGGCAGGATACGCAGTATTTT.

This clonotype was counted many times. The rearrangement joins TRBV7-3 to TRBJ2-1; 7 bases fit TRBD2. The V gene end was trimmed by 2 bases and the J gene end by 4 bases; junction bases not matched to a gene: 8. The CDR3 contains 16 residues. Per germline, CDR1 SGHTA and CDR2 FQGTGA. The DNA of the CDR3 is TGTGCCAGCAGCTTAGTCGCGGGGGAGGGGTACAATGAGCAGTTCTTC. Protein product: CASSLVAGEGYNEQFF. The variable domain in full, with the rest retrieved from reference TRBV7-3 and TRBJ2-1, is GAGVSQTPSNKVTEKGKYVELRCDPISGHTALYWYRQSLGQGPEFLIYFQGTGAADDSGLPNDRFFAVRPEGSVSTLKIQRTERGDSAVYLCASSLVAGEGYNEQFFGPGTRLTVL.

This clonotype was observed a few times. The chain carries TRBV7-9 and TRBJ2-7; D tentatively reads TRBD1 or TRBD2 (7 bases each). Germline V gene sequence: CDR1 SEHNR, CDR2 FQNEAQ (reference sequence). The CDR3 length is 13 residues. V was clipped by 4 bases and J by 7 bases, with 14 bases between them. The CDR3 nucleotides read TGTGCCAGCAGCTCTACAGGGGAGGGGGAGCAGTACTTC. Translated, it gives CASSSTGEGEQYF. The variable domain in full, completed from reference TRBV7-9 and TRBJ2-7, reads DTGVSQNPRHKITKRGQNVTFRCDPISEHNRLYWYRQTLGQGPEFLTYFQNEAQLEKSRLLSDRFSAERPKGSFSTLEIQRTEQGDSAMYLCASSSTGEGEQYFGPGTRLTVT.

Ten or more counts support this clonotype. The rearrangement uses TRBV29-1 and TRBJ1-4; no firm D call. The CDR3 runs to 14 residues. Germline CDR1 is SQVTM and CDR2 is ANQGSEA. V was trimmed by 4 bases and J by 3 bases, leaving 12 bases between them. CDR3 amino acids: CSVVPGVANEKLFF. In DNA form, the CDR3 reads TGCAGCGTTGTGCCGGGAGTAGCTAATGAAAAACTGTTTTTT.

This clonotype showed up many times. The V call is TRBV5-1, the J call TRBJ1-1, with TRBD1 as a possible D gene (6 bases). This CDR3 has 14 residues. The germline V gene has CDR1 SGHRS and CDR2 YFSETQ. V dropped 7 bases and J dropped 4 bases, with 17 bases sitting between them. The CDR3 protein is CASQFGTSGTEAFF. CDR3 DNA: TGCGCCAGCCAATTTGGGACATCGGGCACTGAAGCTTTCTTT. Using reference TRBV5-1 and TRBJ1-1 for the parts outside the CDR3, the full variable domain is KAGVTQTPRYLIKTRGQQVTLSCSPISGHRSVSWYQQTPGQGLQFLFEYFSETQRNKGNFPGRFSGRQFSNSRSEMNVSTLELGDSALYLCASQFGTSGTEAFFGQGTRLTVV.

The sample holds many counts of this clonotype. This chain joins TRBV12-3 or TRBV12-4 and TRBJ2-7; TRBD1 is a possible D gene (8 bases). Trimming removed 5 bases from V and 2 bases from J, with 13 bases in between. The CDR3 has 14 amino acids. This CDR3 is CASSPAGQAYEQYF. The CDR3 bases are TGTGCCAGCAGTCCAGCGGGACAGGCCTACGAGCAGTACTTC.

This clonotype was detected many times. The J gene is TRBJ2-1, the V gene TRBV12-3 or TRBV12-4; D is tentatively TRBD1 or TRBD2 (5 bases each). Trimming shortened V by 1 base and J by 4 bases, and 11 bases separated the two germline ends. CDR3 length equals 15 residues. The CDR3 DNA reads TGTGCCAGCAGTTTAGTGGGACCCTCGTACAATGAGCAGTTCTTC. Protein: CASSLVGPSYNEQFF.

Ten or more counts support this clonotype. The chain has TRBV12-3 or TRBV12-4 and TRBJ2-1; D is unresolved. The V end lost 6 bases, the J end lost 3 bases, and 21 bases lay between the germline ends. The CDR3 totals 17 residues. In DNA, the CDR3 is TGTGCCAGCAGACCATCGGGTCTGCCGTCCTACTACAATGAGCAGTTCTTC. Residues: CASRPSGLPSYYNEQFF.